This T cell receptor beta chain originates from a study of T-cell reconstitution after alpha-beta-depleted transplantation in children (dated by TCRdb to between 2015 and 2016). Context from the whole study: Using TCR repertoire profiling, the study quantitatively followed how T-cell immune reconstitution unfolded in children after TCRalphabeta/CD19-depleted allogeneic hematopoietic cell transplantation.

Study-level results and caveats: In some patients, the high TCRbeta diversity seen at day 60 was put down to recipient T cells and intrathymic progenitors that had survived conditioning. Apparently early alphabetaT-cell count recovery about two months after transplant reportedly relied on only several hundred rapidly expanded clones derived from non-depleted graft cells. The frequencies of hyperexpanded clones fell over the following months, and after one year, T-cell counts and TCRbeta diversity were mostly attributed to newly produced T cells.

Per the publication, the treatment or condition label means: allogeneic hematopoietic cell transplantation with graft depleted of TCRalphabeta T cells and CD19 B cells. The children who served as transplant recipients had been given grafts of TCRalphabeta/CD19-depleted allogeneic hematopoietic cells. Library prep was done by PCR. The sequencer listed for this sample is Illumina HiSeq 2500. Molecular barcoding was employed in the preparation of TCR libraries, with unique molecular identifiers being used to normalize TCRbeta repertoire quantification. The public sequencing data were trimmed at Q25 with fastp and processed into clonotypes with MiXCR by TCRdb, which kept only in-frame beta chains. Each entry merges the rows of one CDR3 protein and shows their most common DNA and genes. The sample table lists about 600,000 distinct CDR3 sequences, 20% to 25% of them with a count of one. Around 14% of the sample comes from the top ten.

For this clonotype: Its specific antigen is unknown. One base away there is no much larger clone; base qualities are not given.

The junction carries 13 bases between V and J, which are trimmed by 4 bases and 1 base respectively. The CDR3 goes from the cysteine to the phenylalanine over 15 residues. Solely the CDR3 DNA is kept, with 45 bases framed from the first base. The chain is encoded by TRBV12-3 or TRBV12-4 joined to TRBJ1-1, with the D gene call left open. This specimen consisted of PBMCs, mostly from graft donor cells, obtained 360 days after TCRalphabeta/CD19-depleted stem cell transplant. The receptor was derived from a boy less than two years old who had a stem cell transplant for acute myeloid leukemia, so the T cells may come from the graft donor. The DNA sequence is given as TGTGCCAGCAGTTCAGCGGGGAGGGAGAACACTGAAGCTTTCTTT. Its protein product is CASSSAGRENTEAFF.